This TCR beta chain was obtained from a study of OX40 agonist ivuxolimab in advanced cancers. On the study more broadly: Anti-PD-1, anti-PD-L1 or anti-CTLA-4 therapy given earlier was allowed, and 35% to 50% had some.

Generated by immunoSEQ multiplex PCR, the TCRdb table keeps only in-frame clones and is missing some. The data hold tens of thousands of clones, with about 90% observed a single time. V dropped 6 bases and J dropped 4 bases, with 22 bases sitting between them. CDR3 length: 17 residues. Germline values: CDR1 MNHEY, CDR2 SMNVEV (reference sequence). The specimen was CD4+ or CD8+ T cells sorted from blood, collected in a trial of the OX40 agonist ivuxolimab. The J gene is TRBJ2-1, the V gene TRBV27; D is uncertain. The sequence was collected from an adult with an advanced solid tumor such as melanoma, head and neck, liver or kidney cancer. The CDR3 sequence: CASRPTVTFSSYNEQFF. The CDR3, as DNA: TGTGCCAGCAGACCAACGGTAACTTTCTCTTCTTACAATGAGCAGTTCTTC.